This T cell receptor (beta chain) was sequenced during a study of shared clonotypes between healthy human individuals. Findings and limits, study-wide: Collection of samples was limited to blood; tissue repertoires likely differ.

The J segment lost 1 base and the V segment lost 3 bases, leaving 7 bases of the junction unmatched. The CDR3 has 16 amino acids. Germline values: CDR1 SGDLS, CDR2 YYNGEE. Comments on this clone: Its antigen is undetermined.

Method: immunoSEQ multiplex PCR; TCRdb's copy keeps in-frame clones and lacks some. The sample consists of approximately 1.1 million clones, about 80% of them appearing once. Splitting the CD4+ cells yielded a CD45RA+ naive subset and a CD45RA-negative memory subset. The V gene is TRBV9, the J gene TRBJ2-3, with TRBD2 identical over 8 bases. The receptor was isolated from a man aged 18-30 years in good health. Some clones in this sample may be carry-over from other donors' samples. The sequenced sample consisted of memory CD4+ T cells from PBMCs. Subset indicated: CD45RA-negative fraction. The CDR3 DNA reads TGTGCCAGCAGCGCCCACACAGCGGGAGGCACAGATACGCAGTATTTT. Encoded protein: CASSAHTAGGTDTQYF.